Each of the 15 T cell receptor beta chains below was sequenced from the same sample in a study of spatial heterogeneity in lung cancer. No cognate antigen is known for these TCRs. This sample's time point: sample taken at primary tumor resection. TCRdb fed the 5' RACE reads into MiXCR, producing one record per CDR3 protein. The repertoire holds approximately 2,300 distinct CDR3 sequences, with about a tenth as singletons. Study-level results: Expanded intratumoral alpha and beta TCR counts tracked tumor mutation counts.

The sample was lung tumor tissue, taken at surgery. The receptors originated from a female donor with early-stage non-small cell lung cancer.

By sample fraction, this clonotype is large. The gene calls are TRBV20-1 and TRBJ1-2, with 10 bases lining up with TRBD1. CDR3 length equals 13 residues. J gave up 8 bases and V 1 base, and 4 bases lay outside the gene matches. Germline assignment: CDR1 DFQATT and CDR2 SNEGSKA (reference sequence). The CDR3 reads CSARAQTGGGYTF. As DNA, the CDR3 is TGCAGTGCTAGAGCTCAGACAGGGGGCGGCTACACCTTC.

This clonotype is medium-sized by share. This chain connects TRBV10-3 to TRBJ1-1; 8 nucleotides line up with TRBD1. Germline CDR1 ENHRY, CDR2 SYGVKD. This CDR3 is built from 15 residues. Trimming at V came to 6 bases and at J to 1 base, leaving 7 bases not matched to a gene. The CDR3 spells CAIRTSGTGNTEAFF. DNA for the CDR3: TGTGCCATCAGGACTTCCGGGACAGGGAACACTGAAGCTTTCTTT.

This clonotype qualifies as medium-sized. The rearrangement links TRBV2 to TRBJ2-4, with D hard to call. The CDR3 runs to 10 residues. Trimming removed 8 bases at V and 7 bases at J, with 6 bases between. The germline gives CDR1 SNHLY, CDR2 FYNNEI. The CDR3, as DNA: TGTGCCAGCGGCAGCAACATTCAGTACTTC. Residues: CASGSNIQYF.

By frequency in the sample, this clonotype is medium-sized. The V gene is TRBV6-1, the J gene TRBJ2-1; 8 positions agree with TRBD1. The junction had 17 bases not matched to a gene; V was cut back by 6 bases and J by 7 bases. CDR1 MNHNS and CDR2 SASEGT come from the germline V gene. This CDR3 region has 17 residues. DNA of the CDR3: TGTGCCAGCAGACTAACCTACTTCACAGGGGGAAGAAATGAGCAGTTCTTC. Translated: CASRLTYFTGGRNEQFF.

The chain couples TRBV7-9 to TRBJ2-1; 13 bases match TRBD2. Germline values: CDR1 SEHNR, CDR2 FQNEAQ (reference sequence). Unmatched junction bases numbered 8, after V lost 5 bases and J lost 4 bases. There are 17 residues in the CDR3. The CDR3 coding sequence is TGTGCCAGCAGCCCACGCAGACTAGCGGGGGGTTACAATGAGCAGTTCTTC. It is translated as CASSPRRLAGGYNEQFF.

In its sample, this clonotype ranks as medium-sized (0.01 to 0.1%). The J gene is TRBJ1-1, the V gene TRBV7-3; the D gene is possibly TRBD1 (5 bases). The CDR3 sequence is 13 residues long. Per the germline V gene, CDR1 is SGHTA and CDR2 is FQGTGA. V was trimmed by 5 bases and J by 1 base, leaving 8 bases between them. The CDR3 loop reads CASSIQENTEAFF. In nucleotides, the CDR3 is TGTGCCAGCAGCATACAGGAGAACACTGAAGCTTTCTTT.

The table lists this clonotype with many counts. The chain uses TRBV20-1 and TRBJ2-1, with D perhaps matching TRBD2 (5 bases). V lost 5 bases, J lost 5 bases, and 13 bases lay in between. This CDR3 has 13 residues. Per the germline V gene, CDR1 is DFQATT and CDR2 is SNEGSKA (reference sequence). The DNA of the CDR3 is TGCAGTGCTCTAAGACCCGGGAACAATGAGCAGTTCTTC. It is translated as CSALRPGNNEQFF.

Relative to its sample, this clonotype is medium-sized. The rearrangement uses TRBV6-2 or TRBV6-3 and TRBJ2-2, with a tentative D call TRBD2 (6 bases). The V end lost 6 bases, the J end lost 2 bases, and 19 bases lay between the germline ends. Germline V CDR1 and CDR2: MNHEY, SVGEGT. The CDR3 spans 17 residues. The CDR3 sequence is CASRPLRTSTNTGELFF. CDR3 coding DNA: TGTGCCAGCAGACCCCTGAGAACTAGCACTAACACCGGGGAGCTGTTTTTT.

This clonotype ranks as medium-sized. The CDR3 coding sequence is TGTGCCAGCAGAACCGACAGGGGGCTCGTCAATGAGCAGTTCTTC. Its translation is CASRTDRGLVNEQFF. The chain recombines TRBV6-2 or TRBV6-3 with TRBJ2-1, with TRBD1 identical over 10 bases. Germline V gene data show CDR1 as MNHEY and CDR2 as SVGEGT. CDR3 length: 15 amino acids. J lost 6 bases, V lost 6 bases, and 8 bases had no gene match.

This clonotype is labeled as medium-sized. The CDR3 sequence is CASSSYTTAVNTEAFF. The CDR3, as DNA: TGCGCCAGCAGCTCATATACGACAGCAGTGAACACTGAAGCTTTCTTT. The J gene is TRBJ1-1, the V gene TRBV5-1; a possible D gene is TRBD1 (5 bases). Germline V gene lookup returns CDR1 SGHRS and CDR2 YFSETQ. The CDR3 length is 16 residues. V lost 3 bases and J 0 bases, leaving 15 bases between the germline ends.

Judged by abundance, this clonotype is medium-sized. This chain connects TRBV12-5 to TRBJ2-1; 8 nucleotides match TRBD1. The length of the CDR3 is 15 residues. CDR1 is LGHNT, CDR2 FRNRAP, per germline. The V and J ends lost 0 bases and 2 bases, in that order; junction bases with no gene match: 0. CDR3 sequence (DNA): TGTGCTAGTGGTTTGGTACAGGGGGCCTACAATGAGCAGTTCTTC. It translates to CASGLVQGAYNEQFF.

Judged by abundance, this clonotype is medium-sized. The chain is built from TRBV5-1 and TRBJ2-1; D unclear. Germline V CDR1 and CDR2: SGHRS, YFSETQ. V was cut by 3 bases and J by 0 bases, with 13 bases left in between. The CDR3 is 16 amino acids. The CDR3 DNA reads TGCGCCAGCAGCTCCTGGACGGCGAGCTCCTACAATGAGCAGTTCTTC. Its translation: CASSSWTASSYNEQFF.

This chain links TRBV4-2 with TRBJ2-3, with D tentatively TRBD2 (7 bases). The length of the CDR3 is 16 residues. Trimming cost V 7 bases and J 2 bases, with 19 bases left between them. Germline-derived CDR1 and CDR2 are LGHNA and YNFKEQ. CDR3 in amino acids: CASKGGGGGFTDTQYF. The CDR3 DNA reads TGTGCCAGCAAAGGGGGAGGCGGGGGCTTCACAGATACGCAGTATTTT.

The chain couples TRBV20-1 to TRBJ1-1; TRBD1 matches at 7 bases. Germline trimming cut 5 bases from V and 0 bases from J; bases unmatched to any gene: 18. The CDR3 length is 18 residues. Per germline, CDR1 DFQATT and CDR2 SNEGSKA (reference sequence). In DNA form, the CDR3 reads TGCAGTGCTGTAGGAACGACAGGGACCGCCTACCTGAACACTGAAGCTTTCTTT. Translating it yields CSAVGTTGTAYLNTEAFF.

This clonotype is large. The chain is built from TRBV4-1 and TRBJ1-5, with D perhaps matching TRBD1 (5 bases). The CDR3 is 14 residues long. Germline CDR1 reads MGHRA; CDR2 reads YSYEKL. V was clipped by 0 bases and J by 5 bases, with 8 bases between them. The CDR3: CASSQDWGDQPQHF. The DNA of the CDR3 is TGCGCCAGCAGCCAAGATTGGGGGGATCAGCCCCAGCATTTT.